The 27 T cell receptor beta chains given below trace back to one sample, sequenced in a study of graft-versus-host responses after intestinal transplantation. The repertoire was sequenced with immunoSEQ multiplex PCR; TCRdb's copy has only in-frame clones and lacks some. The table shows around 84,000 clones, with roughly four fifths occurring only once. No antigen is known for these receptors. Sequenced material: unstimulated CD8+ T cells sorted from spleen or lymph node cells, taken before intestinal transplant. The receptors originated from a human donor who received an intestinal transplant.

This rearrangement joins TRBV6-5 to TRBJ1-1, with D maybe TRBD1 (6 bases). This CDR3 is built from 13 residues. Germline V gives CDR1 MNHEY, CDR2 SVGAGI. V lost 6 bases to trimming and J lost 8 bases, with 16 bases between them. The CDR3 loop reads CASSPGTPREAFF. Here the CDR3 DNA reads TGTGCCAGCAGCCCCGGGACACCCAGGGAAGCTTTCTTT.

The chain links TRBV4-1 to TRBJ2-4; a possible D gene is TRBD1 (6 bases). The germline CDR1 and CDR2 sequences are MGHRA and YSYEKL. V dropped 0 bases and J dropped 6 bases, with 15 bases sitting between them. CDR3 length: 16 amino acids. In DNA, the CDR3 is TGCGCCAGCAGCCAAGATAACGAGCAGGGGCTAAACATTCAGTACTTC. Translating it yields CASSQDNEQGLNIQYF.

The V gene is TRBV12-5, the J gene TRBJ1-2; tentatively, D is TRBD1 (6 bases). The CDR3 totals 15 residues. CDR1 is LGHNT and CDR2 is FRNRAP in the germline V gene. The V end was cut by 5 bases, the J end by 0 bases, with 13 bases between. CDR3 residues: CASGTWTESNYGYTF. CDR3 sequence (DNA): TGTGCTAGTGGTACATGGACAGAGTCTAACTATGGCTACACCTTC.

The chain has TRBV6-6 and TRBJ1-2; D ambiguous. Germline-derived CDR1 and CDR2 are MNHNY and SVGAGI (reference sequence). This CDR3 is 13 amino acids long. The V gene lost 2 bases and the J gene lost 2 bases, with 6 bases spanning the gap. CDR3 protein: CASSYNLNYGYTF. CDR3 in DNA: TGTGCCAGCAGTTACAACTTAAACTATGGCTACACCTTC.

J is TRBJ1-2 and V is TRBV7-9; 9 bases line up with TRBD1. Germline CDR1 reads SEHNR; CDR2 reads FQNEAQ (reference sequence). V was clipped by 2 bases and J by 1 base; unmatched bases: 5. This CDR3 is 16 amino acids long. The CDR3 DNA follows: TGTGCCAGCAGCTTATTTTCGACAGGGGGTAACTATGGCTACACCTTC. This codes for CASSLFSTGGNYGYTF.

The gene calls are TRBV6-5 and TRBJ1-1; D is unresolved. The V gene's germline CDR1 is MNHEY and CDR2 SVGAGI. The CDR3 consists of 14 residues. V was pared by 0 bases and J by 1 base, with 6 bases between. Here the CDR3 DNA reads TGTGCCAGCAGTTACTCCACGGGGAACACTGAAGCTTTCTTT. Residues: CASSYSTGNTEAFF.

CDR3 coding DNA: TGCGCCAGCAGCCAAACTAGCGGGTACTACAATGAGCAGTTCTTC. Encoded protein: CASSQTSGYYNEQFF. V usage is TRBV1 and J usage is TRBJ2-1; the D call TRBD2 from the table was never checked on the DNA. TRBV1 is a pseudogene locus. The CDR3 is 15 residues long.

The rearrangement uses TRBV7-9 and TRBJ2-3; 9 nucleotides match TRBD2. Per germline, CDR1 SEHNR and CDR2 FQNEAQ (reference sequence). The ends lost 2 bases at V and 4 bases at J; junction bases unmatched: 7. The CDR3 consists of 16 residues. The CDR3 reads CASSLLPGLAADTQYF. DNA of the CDR3: TGTGCCAGCAGCTTATTACCGGGACTAGCCGCAGATACGCAGTATTTT.

The V gene is TRBV5-1, the J gene TRBJ1-2; D is perhaps TRBD1 (6 bases). The CDR3 covers 15 residues. V was shortened by 2 bases and J by 3 bases, with 14 bases between the two germline ends. Per germline, CDR1 SGHRS and CDR2 YFSETQ. The CDR3 here is CASSLSRGWYYGYTF. In DNA form, the CDR3 reads TGCGCCAGCAGCTTAAGCAGGGGCTGGTACTATGGCTACACCTTC.

The J gene is TRBJ2-1, the V gene TRBV6-6, with 7 bases matching TRBD1. V lost 4 bases, J lost 5 bases, and 11 bases stayed unmatched. Per germline, CDR1 MNHNY and CDR2 SVGAGI (reference sequence). This CDR3 contains 16 residues. This CDR3 is CASSSRQGERNNEQFF. The CDR3 DNA follows: TGTGCCAGCAGTTCTCGACAGGGAGAGAGGAACAATGAGCAGTTCTTC.

The chain carries TRBV5-1 and TRBJ2-3, with 7 bases identical to TRBD1. V was clipped by 0 bases and J by 3 bases; unmatched bases: 4. Germline lookup yields CDR1 SGHRS and CDR2 YFSETQ. CDR3 size: 15 residues. The DNA of the CDR3 is TGCGCCAGCAGCTTGGCGGCAGGGGGAACAGATACGCAGTATTTT. Amino acid sequence: CASSLAAGGTDTQYF.

This clone was seen once. V gene TRBV19 combines with J gene TRBJ2-5; tentatively, D is TRBD1 or TRBD2 (5 bases each). The CDR3 has 17 amino acids. V was clipped by 7 bases and J by 4 bases, with 25 bases between them. Germline V gene lookup returns CDR1 LNHDA and CDR2 SQIVND (reference sequence). The CDR3 loop is CASTPFGGELTGETQYF. CDR3 coding DNA: TGTGCCAGTACTCCCTTTGGGGGAGAGCTGACTGGAGAGACCCAGTACTTC.

The chain links TRBV11-2 to TRBJ1-1; 7 nucleotides agree with TRBD1. The germline V gene has CDR1 SGHAT and CDR2 FQNNGV. The CDR3 extends over 13 amino acids. J was trimmed by 8 bases and V by 1 base; bases with no gene match: 4. Here the CDR3 DNA reads TGTGCCAGCAGCTTAGCGACAGGGACCGAAGCTTTCTTT. Its protein is CASSLATGTEAFF. The variable domain in full, with the rest retrieved from reference TRBV11-2 and TRBJ1-1, is EAGVAQSPRYKIIEKRQSVAFWCNPISGHATLYWYQQILGQGPKLLIQFQNNGVVDDSQLPKDRFSAERLKGVDSTLKIQPAKLEDSAVYLCASSLATGTEAFFGQGTRLTVV.

The chain combines TRBV6-1 with TRBJ2-7, with 7 nucleotides matching TRBD1. The length of the CDR3 is 13 residues. Germline CDR1 and CDR2: MNHNS and SASEGT. V shed 7 bases, J shed 2 bases, and the junction held 5 bases outside the gene matches. The CDR3: CASNYRGPYEQYF. In DNA form, the CDR3 reads TGTGCCAGCAATTACAGGGGCCCCTACGAGCAGTACTTC.

The chain uses TRBV20-1 and TRBJ2-1; D unclear. This CDR3 comprises 9 residues. Trimming took 4 bases from V and 5 from J, leaving 0 bases between them. CDR1 and CDR2 from the germline V gene are DFQATT and SNEGSKA (reference sequence). CDR3 DNA: TGCAGTGCTAACAATGAGCAGTTCTTC. It codes for CSANNEQFF.

The V call is TRBV2, the J call TRBJ2-7; 8 bases fit TRBD1. V trimming: 10 bases; J trimming: 2 bases; junction bases outside the gene matches: 13. The CDR3 loop spans 15 amino acids. Germline V lookup: CDR1 SNHLY, CDR2 FYNNEI. The CDR3 nucleotides read TGTGCCAACTACCCTGGACAGGGAAGAGCCTACGAGCAGTACTTC. Its protein product is CANYPGQGRAYEQYF. The entire variable domain, with the rest obtained from reference TRBV2 and TRBJ2-7, is as follows: EPEVTQTPSHQVTQMGQEVILRCVPISNHLYFYWYRQILGQKVEFLVSFYNNEISEKSEIFDDQFSVERPDGSNFTLKIRSTKLEDSAMYFCANYPGQGRAYEQYFGPGTRLTVT.

The chain combines TRBV4-1 with TRBJ2-1, with 7 nucleotides matching TRBD1. The CDR3 has 16 residues. CDR1 is MGHRA and CDR2 is YSYEKL in the germline V gene. V shed 4 bases and J 8 bases; nucleotides not matched to a gene: 14. The CDR3: CASSLVSDRVGDEQFF. The CDR3 nucleotides read TGCGCCAGCAGCCTCGTAAGTGACAGGGTTGGCGATGAGCAGTTCTTC.

The CDR3 region is CASNPQGGTFYNEQFF. The CDR3 coding sequence is TGTGCCAGCAATCCTCAGGGGGGGACTTTCTACAATGAGCAGTTCTTC. The chain links TRBV7-8 to TRBJ2-1; perhaps D is TRBD1 or TRBD2 (7 bases each). This CDR3 comprises 16 residues. Trimming removed 7 bases from V and 3 bases from J, with 19 bases in between. Germline CDR1 reads SGHVS; CDR2 reads FQNEAQ.

J is TRBJ1-2 and V is TRBV19; the D gene is possibly TRBD1 (5 bases). Trimming cost V 7 bases and J 4 bases, with 16 bases left between them. Germline-derived CDR1 and CDR2 are LNHDA and SQIVND (reference sequence). The CDR3 extends over 14 amino acids. The CDR3 DNA sequence: TGTGCCAGTACCCCAGGTGCGGGACTCTATGGCTACACCTTC. This codes for CASTPGAGLYGYTF.

This clone was seen only a few times. The rearrangement uses TRBV6-5 and TRBJ2-6; D is ambiguous. CDR1 is MNHEY, CDR2 SVGAGI, per germline. CDR3 length: 14 amino acids. The ends were cut back, 6 bases at V and 0 bases at J, with 6 bases in the middle. CDR3 loop: CASSPGSGANVLTF. DNA of the CDR3: TGTGCCAGCAGCCCCGGCTCTGGGGCCAACGTCCTGACTTTC.

This clone was counted a few times. The genes are TRBV5-5 and TRBJ2-7; D remains unclear. The CDR3 runs 13 residues. Trimming took off 0 bases at V and 3 bases at J, with 7 bases between the two ends. Per germline, CDR1 SGHKS and CDR2 YYEKEE (reference sequence). The CDR3 spells CASSLVGDYEQYF. The CDR3, as DNA: TGTGCCAGCAGCTTGGTCGGAGACTACGAGCAGTACTTC. Combining the CDR3 with reference TRBV5-5 and TRBJ2-7 gives the whole variable domain DAGVTQSPTHLIKTRGQQVTLRCSPISGHKSVSWYQQVLGQGPQFIFQYYEKEERGRGNFPDRFSARQFPNYSSELNVNALLLGDSALYLCASSLVGDYEQYFGPGTRLTVT.

The J gene is TRBJ2-7, the V gene TRBV13; D is undetermined. This CDR3 has 15 amino acids. Trimming cost V 5 bases and J 2 bases, with 16 bases left between them. Germline values: CDR1 PRHDT, CDR2 FYEKMQ (reference sequence). CDR3 coding DNA: TGTGCCAGCAGCCCCCCGTTTGGGCCAACCTACGAGCAGTACTTC. It is translated as CASSPPFGPTYEQYF.

The chain combines TRBV2 with TRBJ2-5; TRBD1 agrees at 8 bases. From germline, CDR1 is SNHLY and CDR2 FYNNEI. The junction had 5 bases not matched to a gene; V was cut back by 3 bases and J by 2 bases. The CDR3 loop spans 15 amino acids. CDR3 nucleotides: TGTGCCAGCAGTGACCCTGGGACAGGTCAAGAGACCCAGTACTTC. Translation: CASSDPGTGQETQYF.

The gene calls are TRBV2 and TRBJ2-2; D is ambiguous. Between the trimmed V and J ends, which lost 2 bases and 1 base, there was a span of 5 bases. This CDR3 is built from 14 residues. Germline loops: CDR1 SNHLY, CDR2 FYNNEI. CDR3 coding DNA: TGTGCCAGCAGTGAAAGGCAGAACACCGGGGAGCTGTTTTTT. It codes for CASSERQNTGELFF.

The V gene is TRBV11-2, the J gene TRBJ2-5, with TRBD2 identical over 12 bases. CDR3 length: 15 amino acids. V lost 1 base and J lost 4; bases outside the gene matches: 1. Germline loops: CDR1 SGHAT, CDR2 FQNNGV. The CDR3 DNA sequence: TGTGCCAGCAGCTTAGTACTAGCGGGAGGAGAGACCCAGTACTTC. It specifies CASSLVLAGGETQYF.

The J gene is TRBJ2-1, the V gene TRBV9; D gene unclear. The CDR3 consists of 12 residues. Deletions cut 0 bases from V and 9 bases from J, with 7 bases between. Germline V CDR1 and CDR2: SGDLS, YYNGEE. CDR3 sequence (DNA): TGTGCCAGCAGCGTAGGTTTGGGTGAGCAGTTCTTC. Its protein is CASSVGLGEQFF.

CDR3 nucleotides: TGTGCCAGCAGCTTAGAGGTGTCGGCGGGAGCCTACACCGGGGAGCTGTTTTTT. Translated: CASSLEVSAGAYTGELFF. The chain uses TRBV7-8 and TRBJ2-2; 7 bases line up with TRBD2. Per the germline V gene, CDR1 is SGHVS and CDR2 is FQNEAQ. V trimming: 1 base; J trimming: 3 bases; junction bases outside the gene matches: 11. This CDR3 is built from 18 residues. The whole variable domain, remainder taken from reference TRBV7-8 and TRBJ2-2, is GAGVSQSPRYKVAKRGQDVALRCDPISGHVSLFWYQQALGQGPEFLTYFQNEAQLDKSGLPSDRFFAERPEGSVSTLKIQRTQQEDSAVYLCASSLEVSAGAYTGELFFGEGSRLTVL.